A selection of T cell receptor beta chains follows, all from one sample in a study of blood T cell repertoires in COVID-19. Libraries were prepared by immunoSEQ multiplex PCR; TCRdb keeps only in-frame clonotypes and omits some of them. The table shows approximately 220,000 clones, with about 84% occurring only once. Sequencing was done on a sample of peripheral blood. These TCRs come from a woman aged 80 or older with acute or convalescent COVID-19. Each CDR3 is given with its conserved first and last residue. The D gene is left open where the match is weak. Not every row has a clone size; where given, it reads once, few, many or a size class.

j_gene,abundance,v_gene,d_gene,CDR3nt,CDR3aa
TRBJ2-3,-,TRBV28,-,TGTGCCAGCAGTTTTTTATCGAGGGCGGAGACAGATACGCAGTATTTT,CASSFLSRAETDTQYF
TRBJ1-2,-,TRBV5-1,TRBD1,TGCGCCAGCAGCGTTCGGACAGGGGATGGCTACACCTTC,CASSVRTGDGYTF
TRBJ2-1,few,TRBV5-6,-,TGTGCCAGCAGCCCTGTAGCACTCCCCGGATACAATGAGCAGTTCTTC,CASSPVALPGYNEQFF
TRBJ1-6,-,TRBV7-8,-,TGTGCCAGCAGGTTGCAACACCCACGCGGGCCCCTCCACTTT,CASRLQHPRGPLHF
TRBJ2-3,-,TRBV4-2,TRBD2,TGTGCCAGCAGCCAAGATCCCCCCCGGACTAGCGGGAGTGTACGTACGCAGTATTTT,CASSQDPPRTSGSVRTQYF
TRBJ1-1,-,TRBV18,TRBD1,TGTGCCAGCTCACCCTTACAGGGGCCGGGGAACACTGAAGCTTTCTTT,CASSPLQGPGNTEAFF
TRBJ2-2,-,TRBV27,TRBD1,TGTGCCAGCAGTTTATCGGGGACAGTTTTCTCTCCCGGGGAGCTGTTTTTT,CASSLSGTVFSPGELFF
TRBJ2-2,-,TRBV19,-,TGTGCCAGTAGTATCTCGGGGAACACCGGGGAGCTGTTTTTT,CASSISGNTGELFF
TRBJ2-7,-,TRBV5-5,TRBD1,TGTGCCAGCAGCCCCGGACCAGGGGGCTACGAGCAGTACTTC,CASSPGPGGYEQYF
TRBJ1-4,few,TRBV6-1,-,TGTGCCAGCAGTGAAAGAGGGTCTAGGGAAAAACTGTTTTTT,CASSERGSREKLFF
TRBJ1-6,-,TRBV7-2,-,TGTGCCAGCAGCTTAAAGAGGGTCGATTCACCCCTCCACTTT,CASSLKRVDSPLHF
TRBJ2-7,-,TRBV11-2,TRBD2,TGTGCCAGCAGCGGAGGACCTAGCGGGAGACTCTACGAGCAGTACTTC,CASSGGPSGRLYEQYF
TRBJ1-3,-,TRBV5-5,-,TGTGCCAGCAGCTTAGTAGGGGCTGGAAACACCATATATTTT,CASSLVGAGNTIYF
TRBJ2-5,-,TRBV6-5,-,TGTGCCAGCAGTCGGGGGGCCTCCCAAGAGACCCAGTACTTC,CASSRGASQETQYF
TRBJ2-2,-,TRBV19,-,TGTGCCAGTAGTTTCCCTTCCGGCACCGGGGAGCTGTTTTTT,CASSFPSGTGELFF
TRBJ1-1,-,TRBV14,-,TGTGCCAGCAGCCCCTTGGGCAGGGGTCCTGAAGCTTTCTTT,CASSPLGRGPEAFF
TRBJ2-7,-,TRBV5-4,-,TGTGCCAGCAGCCAGGACAGCTACGAGCAGTACTTC,CASSQDSYEQYF
TRBJ2-7,-,TRBV7-2,-,TGTGCCAGCAGCTTAGGGGCCCCGCAGTACTTC,CASSLGAPQYF
TRBJ2-7,-,TRBV19,TRBD1,TGTGCCAGTAGGACCACCGGGACAGGGAAGATCGAGCAGTACTTC,CASRTTGTGKIEQYF
TRBJ2-3,once,TRBV19,-,TGTGCCAGTAGTATGTATATGGGGAGGGATACGCAGTATTTT,CASSMYMGRDTQYF
TRBJ2-1,-,TRBV6-5,TRBD2,TGTGCCAGCAGTTCGACCGGACTAGCGAGTAACAATGAGCAGTTCTTC,CASSSTGLASNNEQFF
TRBJ2-6,-,TRBV3-1/TRBV3-2,-,TGTGCCAGCAGCTTTTCGGTCTCTGGGGCCAACGTCCTGACTTTC,CASSFSVSGANVLTF
TRBJ2-7,-,TRBV5-1,TRBD2,TGCGCCAGCAGCTGGACTAGCGGGGTTTACGAGCAGTACTTC,CASSWTSGVYEQYF
TRBJ1-5,-,TRBV2,-,TGTGCCAGCAGTGGAGGAAATCAGCCCCAGCATTTT,CASSGGNQPQHF
TRBJ2-5,-,TRBV5-1,TRBD2,TGCGCCAGCAGGCGTACCCCTATAGCGGGAGGCCAAGAGACCCAGTACTTC,CASRRTPIAGGQETQYF
TRBJ2-2,few,TRBV7-9,TRBD1,TGTGCCAGCAGCTTAGCGTGGGACAGGGCCGGGGAGCTGTTTTTT,CASSLAWDRAGELFF
TRBJ1-2,-,TRBV28,TRBD1,TGTGCCAGCAGTTTAGGGACAGGGACGTATGGCTACACCTTC,CASSLGTGTYGYTF
TRBJ1-2,-,TRBV11-1,-,TGTGCCAGCAGCCCCCAAAGCACCTATGGCTACACCTTC,CASSPQSTYGYTF
TRBJ2-1,-,TRBV5-1,TRBD2,TGCGCCAGCAGCCTGACGGATGGGACTAGCGGCTCCTACAATGAGCAGTTCTTC,CASSLTDGTSGSYNEQFF
TRBJ1-5,-,TRBV6-5,TRBD1,TGTGCCAGCAGTAAAAGACAGGGTGGGGATCAGCCCCAGCATTTT,CASSKRQGGDQPQHF
TRBJ1-1,-,TRBV24-1,-,TGTGCCACCAGTGACCGTCTCCGGGGGGGAGAAGCTTTCTTT,CATSDRLRGGEAFF
TRBJ2-3,-,TRBV4-1,-,TGCGCCAGCAGCCAAGGTTTGCAGGGCTCCAGGGATACGCAGTATTTT,CASSQGLQGSRDTQYF
TRBJ1-3,once,TRBV5-1,TRBD1,TGCGCCAGCAGCTGGGACAGGCACGTCATATATTTT,CASSWDRHVIYF
TRBJ2-5,-,TRBV18,-,TGTGCCAGCTCACCAAGTAACGGGGAGACCCAGTACTTC,CASSPSNGETQYF
TRBJ1-5,-,TRBV28,-,TGTGCCAGCACCATGGGGGGTAGCAATCAGCCCCAGCATTTT,CASTMGGSNQPQHF
TRBJ2-3,-,TRBV4-1,-,TGCGCCAGCAGCCGGAAGCGGTTGGCGGGTGTCGATAAATTTCTAGATACGCAGTATTTT,CASSRKRLAGVDKFLDTQYF
TRBJ1-1,-,TRBV28,TRBD1,TGTGCCAGCAGTTACAGGGGGCGGAGGACTGAAGCTTTCTTT,CASSYRGRRTEAFF
TRBJ2-7,-,TRBV7-2,TRBD2,TGTGCCAGCAGCTTAGATCCTAGCGGGACTTCCTACGAGCAGTACTTC,CASSLDPSGTSYEQYF
TRBJ1-4,-,TRBV5-1,-,TGCGCCAGCAGCTTGCCCGGCCCGAGGGAAAAACTGTTTTTT,CASSLPGPREKLFF
TRBJ2-3,once,TRBV15,TRBD2,TGTGCCACCAGCAGTAGGCTAGCGGGTGGCACAGATACGCAGTATTTT,CATSSRLAGGTDTQYF
TRBJ1-1,-,TRBV7-2,-,TGTGCCAGCAGCTTAGGTGGCAGGGGATACACTGAAGCTTTCTTT,CASSLGGRGYTEAFF
TRBJ2-2,many,TRBV7-3,TRBD1,TGTGCCAGCAGCTCCCCCCCAGGGGGTACGAACACCGGGGAGCTGTTTTTT,CASSSPPGGTNTGELFF
TRBJ1-2,-,TRBV5-1,TRBD1,TGCGCCAGCAGCCCACCCCTTAGTGGGACAGGGGGCGAGGATGGCTACACCTTC,CASSPPLSGTGGEDGYTF
TRBJ2-7,-,TRBV6-5,TRBD2,TGTGCCAGCAGTTACCAGCGGGAGAGCTACGAGCAGTACTTC,CASSYQRESYEQYF